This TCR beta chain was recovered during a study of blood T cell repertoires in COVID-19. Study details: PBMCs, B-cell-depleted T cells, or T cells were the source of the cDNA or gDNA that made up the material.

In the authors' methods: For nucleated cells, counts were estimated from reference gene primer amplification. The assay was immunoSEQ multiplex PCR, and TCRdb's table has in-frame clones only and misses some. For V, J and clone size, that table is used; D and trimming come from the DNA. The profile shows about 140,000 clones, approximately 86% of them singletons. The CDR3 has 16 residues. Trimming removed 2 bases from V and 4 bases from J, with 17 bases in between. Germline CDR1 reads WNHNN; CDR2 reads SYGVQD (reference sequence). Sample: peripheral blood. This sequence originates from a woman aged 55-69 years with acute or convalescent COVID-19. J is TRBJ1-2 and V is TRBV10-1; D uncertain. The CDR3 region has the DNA TGCGCCAGCAGTGAGCTGAAGAGGGCAGACGGCTATGGCTACACCTTC. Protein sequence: CASSELKRADGYGYTF.